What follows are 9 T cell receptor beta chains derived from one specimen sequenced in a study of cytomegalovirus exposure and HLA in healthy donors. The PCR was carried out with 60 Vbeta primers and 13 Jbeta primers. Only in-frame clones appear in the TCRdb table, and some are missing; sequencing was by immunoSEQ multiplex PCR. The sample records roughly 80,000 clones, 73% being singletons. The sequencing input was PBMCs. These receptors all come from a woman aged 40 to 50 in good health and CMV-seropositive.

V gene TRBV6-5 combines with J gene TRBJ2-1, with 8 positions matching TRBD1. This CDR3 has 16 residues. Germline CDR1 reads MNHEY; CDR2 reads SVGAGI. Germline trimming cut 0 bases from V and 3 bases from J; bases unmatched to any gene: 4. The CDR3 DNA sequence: TGTGCCAGCAGTTACTCGATTACAGGGGGCTACAATGAGCAGTTCTTC. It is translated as CASSYSITGGYNEQFF.

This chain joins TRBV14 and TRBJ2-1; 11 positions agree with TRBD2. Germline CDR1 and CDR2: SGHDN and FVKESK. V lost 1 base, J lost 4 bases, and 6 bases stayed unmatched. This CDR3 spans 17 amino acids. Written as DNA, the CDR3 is TGTGCCAGCAGCCAAGGAGGGACTAGCGGACCATACAATGAGCAGTTCTTC. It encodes CASSQGGTSGPYNEQFF.

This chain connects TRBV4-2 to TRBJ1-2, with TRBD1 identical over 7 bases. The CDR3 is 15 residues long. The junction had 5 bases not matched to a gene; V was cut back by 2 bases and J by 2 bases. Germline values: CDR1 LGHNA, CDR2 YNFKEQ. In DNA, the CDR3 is TGTGCCAGCAGCCAACTTCCGGGACAGAACTATGGCTACACCTTC. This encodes CASSQLPGQNYGYTF.

Here the CDR3 DNA reads TGTGCCAGCAGCCCCGGGAGTCCCTACGAGCAGTACTTC. It is translated as CASSPGSPYEQYF. The chain combines TRBV7-2 with TRBJ2-7; D might be TRBD2 (6 bases). Trimming removed 5 bases at V and 2 bases at J, with 10 bases between. The CDR3 has 13 residues. Germline CDR1 SGHTA, CDR2 FQGNSA.

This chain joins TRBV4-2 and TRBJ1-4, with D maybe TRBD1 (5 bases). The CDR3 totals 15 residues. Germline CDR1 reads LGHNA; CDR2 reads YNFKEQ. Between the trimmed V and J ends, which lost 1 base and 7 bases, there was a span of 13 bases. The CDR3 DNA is TGTGCCAGCAGCCAAGGGGCCAGGGAGGGTGAAAAACTGTTTTTT. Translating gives CASSQGAREGEKLFF.

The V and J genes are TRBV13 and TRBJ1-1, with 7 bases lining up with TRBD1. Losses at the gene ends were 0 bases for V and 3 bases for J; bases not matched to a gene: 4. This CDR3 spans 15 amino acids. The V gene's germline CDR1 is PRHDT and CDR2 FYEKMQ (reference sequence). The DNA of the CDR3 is TGTGCCAGCAGCTTAGGAATCCAGGGGGACACTGAAGCTTTCTTT. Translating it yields CASSLGIQGDTEAFF.

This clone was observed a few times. CDR3 region: CASSLSTGGGNTIYF. The CDR3 nucleotides read TGTGCCAGCAGCCTGAGCACAGGGGGAGGAAACACCATATATTTT. The V call is TRBV11-2, the J call TRBJ1-3; 8 bases line up with TRBD1. This CDR3 spans 15 amino acids. The germline gives CDR1 SGHAT, CDR2 FQNNGV. The trim removed 5 bases at V and 4 bases at J, leaving 7 bases unmatched.

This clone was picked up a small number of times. The CDR3 reads CASNEQPGTLPRQYF. The CDR3 coding sequence is TGTGCCAGCAACGAACAGCCCGGGACACTCCCCCGGCAGTACTTC. This chain connects TRBV7-8 to TRBJ2-5; D is perhaps TRBD1 (6 bases). V was shortened by 7 bases and J by 11 bases, with 26 bases between the two germline ends. The CDR3 is 15 amino acids. The germline CDR1 and CDR2 sequences are SGHVS and FQNEAQ.

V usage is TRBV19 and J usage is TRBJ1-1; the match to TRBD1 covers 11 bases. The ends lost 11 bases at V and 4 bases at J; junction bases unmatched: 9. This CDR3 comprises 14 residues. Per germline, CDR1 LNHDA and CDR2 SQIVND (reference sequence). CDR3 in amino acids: CASKGQGGFTEAFF. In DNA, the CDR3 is TGTGCCTCCAAGGGACAGGGGGGATTCACTGAAGCTTTCTTT.